This T cell receptor beta chain was captured in a study of blood T cell repertoires in COVID-19. The CDR3 covers 14 residues. Sequenced by immunoSEQ multiplex PCR; TCRdb stores in-frame clones only, minus some. There are some 150,000 clones in the sample; around 80% occur only once, and 5.5% to 8% lies in the top ten. Sequencing used peripheral blood. The source of this sequence is a woman in her forties or fifties in a cohort sampled during active or convalescent COVID-19. The chain employs TRBV21-1 and TRBJ2-7; whether TRBD1, the table's D call, matches the DNA was not checked. TRBV21-1 corresponds to a pseudogene. DNA for the CDR3: TGTGCCAGCAGCAAGAGACAGGGGGTCTACGAGCAGTACTTC. Its translation: CASSKRQGVYEQYF.